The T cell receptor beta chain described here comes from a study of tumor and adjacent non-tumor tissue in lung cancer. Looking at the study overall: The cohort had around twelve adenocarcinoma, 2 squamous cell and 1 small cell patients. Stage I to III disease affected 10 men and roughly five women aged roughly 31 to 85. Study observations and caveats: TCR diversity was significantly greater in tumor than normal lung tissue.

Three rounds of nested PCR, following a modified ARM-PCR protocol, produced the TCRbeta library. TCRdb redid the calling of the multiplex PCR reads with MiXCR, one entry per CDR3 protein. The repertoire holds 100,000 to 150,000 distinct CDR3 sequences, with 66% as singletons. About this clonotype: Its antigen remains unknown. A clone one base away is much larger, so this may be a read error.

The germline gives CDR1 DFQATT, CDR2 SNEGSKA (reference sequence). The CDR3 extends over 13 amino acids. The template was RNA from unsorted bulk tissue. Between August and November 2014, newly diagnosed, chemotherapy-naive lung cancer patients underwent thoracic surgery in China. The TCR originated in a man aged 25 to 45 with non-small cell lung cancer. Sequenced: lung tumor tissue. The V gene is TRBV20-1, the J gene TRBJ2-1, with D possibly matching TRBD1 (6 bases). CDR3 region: CSATRTDSNEQSF. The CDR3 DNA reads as TGCAGTGCTACCAGGACAGATTCCAATGAGCAGTCCTTC.